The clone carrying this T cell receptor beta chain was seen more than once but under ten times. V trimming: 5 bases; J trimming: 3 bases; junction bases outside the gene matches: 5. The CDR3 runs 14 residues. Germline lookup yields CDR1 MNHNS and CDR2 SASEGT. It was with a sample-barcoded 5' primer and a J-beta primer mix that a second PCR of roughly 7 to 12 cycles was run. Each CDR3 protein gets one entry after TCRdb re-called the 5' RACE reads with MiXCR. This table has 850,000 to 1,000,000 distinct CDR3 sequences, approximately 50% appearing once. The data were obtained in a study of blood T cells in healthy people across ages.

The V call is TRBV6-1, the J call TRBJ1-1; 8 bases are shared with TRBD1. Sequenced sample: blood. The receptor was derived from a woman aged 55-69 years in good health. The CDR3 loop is CASSLQGGDTEAFF. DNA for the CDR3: TGTGCCAGCAGTCTACAGGGGGGGGACACTGAAGCTTTCTTT.